A single sample is the source of the 19 T cell receptor beta chains below, sequenced in a study of CD8+ T cells in alopecia areata. Collected material from alopecia areata patients comprised lesional scalp punch biopsies and peripheral blood. Extracted from the samples, RNA was reverse transcribed into cDNA to serve as the sequencing template. TCRdb keeps only in-frame clones here, not all; method: immunoSEQ multiplex PCR. The table records under 20,000 clones, 65% to 75% of them present only once. The source was skin, collected at week 0. The source is a human donor with alopecia areata.

This clone has a handful of counts. The chain uses TRBV19 and TRBJ2-4, with D perhaps given as TRBD1 or TRBD2 (5 bases each). From germline, CDR1 is LNHDA and CDR2 SQIVND (reference sequence). The CDR3 totals 13 residues. Trimming left V 6 bases short and J 6 bases short, with 12 bases between. This CDR3 is CASSGTGRNIQYF. DNA of the CDR3: TGTGCCAGTAGCGGGACGGGGCGAAACATTCAGTACTTC.

This clone has just one count. The CDR3 region has the DNA TGCGCCAGCAGCCAAGCCGGGGAGGGATGGAAATGGGAGCAGTTCTTC. Its translation: CASSQAGEGWKWEQFF. The gene calls are TRBV5-1 and TRBJ2-1; 7 bases line up with TRBD2. V lost 4 bases, J lost 10 bases, and 17 bases stayed unmatched. The CDR3 is made up of 16 amino acids. The germline V gene has CDR1 SGHRS and CDR2 YFSETQ.

The V call is TRBV19, the J call TRBJ2-5; TRBD1 agrees at 8 bases. Matching the DNA end better, TRBJ2-7 makes the J call doubtful. Per germline, CDR1 LNHDA and CDR2 SQIVND (reference sequence). This CDR3 is 15 amino acids long. The CDR3 spells CASSISLGQGYEQYF. In DNA, the CDR3 is TGTGCCAGTAGTATATCTCTTGGACAGGGTTACGAGCAGTACTTC.

This rearrangement joins TRBV11-2 to TRBJ2-3, with D uncertain. The V and J ends lost 2 bases and 6 bases respectively, with 15 bases between them. This CDR3 is 15 amino acids long. The germline V gene has CDR1 SGHAT and CDR2 FQNNGV. CDR3 region: CASSLSLSSWDTQYF. CDR3 DNA: TGTGCCAGCAGCTTATCTCTGAGCTCCTGGGATACGCAGTATTTT.

The chain uses TRBV11-1 and TRBJ2-7; D possibly uses TRBD1 or TRBD2 (5 bases each). Trimming took off 2 bases at V and 2 bases at J, with 10 bases between the two ends. The CDR3 totals 14 residues. Germline CDR1 is SGHAT and CDR2 is FQDESV (reference sequence). CDR3 residues: CASSLRGPTYEQYF. The DNA for the CDR3 is TGTGCCAGCAGCTTACGGGGACCAACCTACGAGCAGTACTTC.

This clone was observed a few times. The chain combines TRBV15 with TRBJ2-1; D possibly corresponds to TRBD2 (6 bases). The CDR3 has 18 residues. Trimming took 1 base from V and 4 from J, leaving 20 bases between them. CDR1 LNHNV and CDR2 YYDKDF come from the germline V gene (reference sequence). This CDR3 reads CATSRGPRFISGYNEQFF. DNA of the CDR3: TGTGCCACCAGCAGAGGACCCCGGTTTATTAGCGGATACAATGAGCAGTTCTTC.

The V gene is TRBV9, the J gene TRBJ2-7; D perhaps matches TRBD1 (7 bases). V was shortened by 7 bases and J by 2 bases, with 25 bases between the two germline ends. Germline CDR1 and CDR2: SGDLS and YYNGEE. The length of the CDR3 is 17 residues. CDR3 nucleotide sequence: TGTGCCAGCTACGGAGGAGGGACAGCAATGGGCGCCTACGAGCAGTACTTC. This gives the protein CASYGGGTAMGAYEQYF.

The gene calls are TRBV7-9 and TRBJ2-3, with D hard to call. The ends were cut back, 4 bases at V and 5 bases at J, with 10 bases in the middle. The germline V gene encodes CDR1 SEHNR and CDR2 FQNEAQ (reference sequence). CDR3 length: 13 amino acids. CDR3 bases: TGTGCCAGCAGCTCTAGATGGGTAGATACGCAGTATTTT. It codes for CASSSRWVDTQYF.

This clone is deemed medium-sized (0.01 to 0.1%). V and J are TRBV5-1 and TRBJ1-1; possibly TRBD1 for D (6 bases). This CDR3 contains 14 residues. V lost 1 base to trimming and J lost 4 bases, with 11 bases between them. Looked up from germline, CDR1 is SGHRS and CDR2 is YFSETQ. CDR3 in amino acids: CASSLSGGGTEAFF. The CDR3 nucleotides are TGCGCCAGCAGCTTGTCTGGGGGCGGCACTGAAGCTTTCTTT.

V usage is TRBV18 and J usage is TRBJ1-2; D is perhaps TRBD1 (6 bases). The CDR3 contains 18 residues. Germline V gene data show CDR1 as KGHSH and CDR2 as LQKENI. The germline V and J ends were trimmed by 4 bases and 4 bases, with 25 bases remaining between them. In DNA form, the CDR3 reads TGTGCCAGCTCACTATCGCCCGGGGGCGCCGCATCGGGCTATGGCTACACCTTC. Amino acids: CASSLSPGGAASGYGYTF. Together with reference TRBV18 and TRBJ1-2, the CDR3 gives the full variable domain: NAGVMQNPRHLVRRRGQEARLRCSPMKGHSHVYWYRQLPEEGLKFMVYLQKENIIDESGMPKERFSAEFPKEGPSILRIQQVVRGDSAAYFCASSLSPGGAASGYGYTFGSGTRLTVV.

This chain uses TRBV10-1 with TRBJ2-1, with 12 bases that match TRBD1. The ends lost 5 bases at V and 6 bases at J; junction bases unmatched: 2. Germline V gives CDR1 WNHNN, CDR2 SYGVQD (reference sequence). CDR3 size: 14 residues. CDR3 protein: CASSRGQGANEQFF. The CDR3 DNA sequence: TGCGCCAGCAGTCGGGGACAGGGGGCCAATGAGCAGTTCTTC.

With regard to this clone: At one of its ends the junction is not consistent with the germline gene, which may arise from a read error. The V call is TRBV5-4, the J call TRBJ2-7, with 8 nucleotides matching TRBD1. The CDR3 has 15 residues. Germline V gives CDR1 SGHNT, CDR2 YYREEE (reference sequence). As DNA, the CDR3 is TGCGCCAGCAGCCACGGACAGGGCGAGCCCTACGAGCAGTACTTC. This codes for CASSHGQGEPYEQYF. Variable domain in full (rest from reference TRBV5-4 and TRBJ2-7): ETGVTQSPTHLIKTRGQQVTLRCSSQSGHNTVSWYQQALGQGPQFIFQYYREEENGRGNFPPRFSGLQFPNYSSELNVNALELDDSALYLCASSHGQGEPYEQYFGPGTRLTVT.

CDR3 sequence reads: CASSLEGTAYGYTF. The DNA for the CDR3 is TGTGCCAGCAGCTTGGAAGGGACAGCCTATGGCTACACCTTC. V is TRBV5-6 and J is TRBJ1-2; TRBD1 agrees at 7 bases. V was pared by 0 bases and J by 4 bases, with 3 bases of the junction left unmatched. This CDR3 spans 14 amino acids. Germline V gives CDR1 SGHDT, CDR2 YYEEEE.

V usage is TRBV11-3 and J usage is TRBJ2-7; TRBD1 agrees at 8 bases. Unmatched junction bases numbered 5, after V lost 4 bases and J lost 0 bases. This CDR3 region has 15 residues. The germline V gene has CDR1 SGHNT and CDR2 YENEEA. The CDR3 DNA reads TGTGCCAGCAGCTCCCGGGACAGGACCTCCTACGAGCAGTACTTC. It is translated as CASSSRDRTSYEQYF.

The chain has TRBV7-2 and TRBJ1-3; D is ambiguous. With 2 bases removed from V and 0 bases from J, the gap between germline ends came to 11 bases. The CDR3 sequence is 16 residues long. Germline loops: CDR1 SGHTA, CDR2 FQGNSA. CDR3 amino acids: CASSLWNSLSGNTIYF. In nucleotides, the CDR3 is TGTGCCAGCAGCTTATGGAACAGCCTCTCTGGAAACACCATATATTTT.

This chain joins TRBV6-1 and TRBJ1-1, with 8 nucleotides matching TRBD1. Per germline, CDR1 MNHNS and CDR2 SASEGT. Trimming removed 6 bases from V and 10 bases from J; junction bases left unmatched: 10. CDR3 size: 13 residues. CDR3 coding DNA: TGTGCCAGCAGGACAGGGGAAGACCTTGGAGCTTTCTTT. Encoded protein: CASRTGEDLGAFF.

The genes are TRBV5-1 and TRBJ2-3; D might be TRBD2 (5 bases). The CDR3 is 16 amino acids. Germline lookup yields CDR1 SGHRS and CDR2 YFSETQ. Trimming pared 4 bases from V and 0 bases from J, leaving 15 bases between. The CDR3 region has the DNA TGCGCCAGCAGCCGGCGACCAGCGGATAGCACAGATACGCAGTATTTT. Translation: CASSRRPADSTDTQYF.

This clone appeared a single time. V and J are TRBV7-9 and TRBJ2-7; no firm D call. Germline V gene data show CDR1 as SEHNR and CDR2 as FQNEAQ (reference sequence). The ends were cut back, 5 bases at V and 4 bases at J, with 21 bases in the middle. The CDR3 covers 16 residues. CDR3 residues: CASSGPPAPKRYEQYF. The CDR3 coding sequence is TGTGCCAGCAGCGGTCCCCCGGCCCCGAAACGGTACGAGCAGTACTTC.

This sequence joins TRBV5-1 and TRBJ1-1; tentatively, D is TRBD1 (5 bases). The CDR3 spans 13 residues. V lost 2 bases and J 5 bases, leaving 10 bases between the germline ends. CDR1 and CDR2 from the germline V gene are SGHRS and YFSETQ. The CDR3 region is CASSLGVETEAFF. The CDR3 region has the DNA TGCGCCAGCAGCTTAGGGGTAGAGACTGAAGCTTTCTTT. The complete variable domain, with remaining parts taken from reference TRBV5-1 and TRBJ1-1, reads KAGVTQTPRYLIKTRGQQVTLSCSPISGHRSVSWYQQTPGQGLQFLFEYFSETQRNKGNFPGRFSGRQFSNSRSEMNVSTLELGDSALYLCASSLGVETEAFFGQGTRLTVV.